The present TCR beta chain was sequenced within a study of CD8 T cells in Susac syndrome. The study sequenced TCR beta in blood CD8+ and CD4+ T cells. TEMRA cells underwent FACS enrichment and CD8+ and CD4+ T cells underwent negative isolation. Random hexamers were used to reverse transcribe the RNA input (about 0.45 to 1 ug). Amplification of TCR beta CDR3 used immunoSEQ multiplex PCR across 54 Vbeta and 13 Jbeta. In TCRdb, the immunoSEQ multiplex PCR reads were re-called with MiXCR into one record per CDR3 protein. The sample carries around 270,000 distinct CDR3 sequences, about 91% recorded once. The CDR3 loop spans 16 amino acids. Germline loops: CDR1 DFQATT, CDR2 SNEGSKA (reference sequence). V lost 1 base and J lost 2; bases outside the gene matches: 9.

Specimen: CD8+ T cells from PBMCs. The sequence came from a human donor with multiple sclerosis. The chain has TRBV20-1 and TRBJ2-7; 9 bases match TRBD2. The CDR3 is CSARAQGSGSPYEQYF. DNA of the CDR3: TGCAGTGCTAGAGCCCAGGGTAGCGGGAGCCCCTACGAGCAGTACTTC.